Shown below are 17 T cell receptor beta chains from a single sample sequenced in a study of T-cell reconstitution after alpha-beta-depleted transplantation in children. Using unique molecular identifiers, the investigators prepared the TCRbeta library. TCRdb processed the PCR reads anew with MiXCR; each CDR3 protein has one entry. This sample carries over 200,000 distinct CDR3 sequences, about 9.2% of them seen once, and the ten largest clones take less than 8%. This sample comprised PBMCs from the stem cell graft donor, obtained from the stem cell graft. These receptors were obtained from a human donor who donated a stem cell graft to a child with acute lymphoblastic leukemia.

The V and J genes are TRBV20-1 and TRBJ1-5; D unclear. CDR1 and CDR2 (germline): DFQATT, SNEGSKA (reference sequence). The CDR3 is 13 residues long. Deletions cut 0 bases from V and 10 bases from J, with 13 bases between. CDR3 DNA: TGCAGTGCTAGAGATGGAGCTCAACCTCCCCAGCATTTT. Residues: CSARDGAQPPQHF.

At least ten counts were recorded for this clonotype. The CDR3 DNA reads as TGTGCCAGCAGTCTAGGGACAGGGGGTGATGGCTACACCTTC. Protein sequence: CASSLGTGGDGYTF. The chain employs TRBV12-3 or TRBV12-4 and TRBJ1-2; the match to TRBD1 covers 11 bases. The CDR3 length is 14 residues. The V and J ends lost 5 bases and 6 bases, in that order; junction bases with no gene match: 5.

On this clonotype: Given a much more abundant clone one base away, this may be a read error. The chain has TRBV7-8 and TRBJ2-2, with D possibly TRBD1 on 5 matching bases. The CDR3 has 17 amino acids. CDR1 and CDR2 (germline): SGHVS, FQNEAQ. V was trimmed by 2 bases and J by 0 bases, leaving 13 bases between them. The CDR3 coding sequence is TGTGCCAGCAGCTTATGGCCAGGGTCCGCGAACACCGGGGAGCTGTTTTTT. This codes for CASSLWPGSANTGELFF. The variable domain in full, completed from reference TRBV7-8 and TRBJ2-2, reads GAGVSQSPRYKVAKRGQDVALRCDPISGHVSLFWYQQALGQGPEFLTYFQNEAQLDKSGLPSDRFFAERPEGSVSTLKIQRTQQEDSAVYLCASSLWPGSANTGELFFGEGSRLTVL.

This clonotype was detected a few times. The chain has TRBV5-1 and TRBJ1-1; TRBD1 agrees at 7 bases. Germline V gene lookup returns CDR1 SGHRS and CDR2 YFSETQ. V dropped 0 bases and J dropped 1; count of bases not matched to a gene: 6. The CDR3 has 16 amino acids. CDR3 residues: CASSLVGGGGNTEAFF. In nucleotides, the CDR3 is TGCGCCAGCAGCTTGGTAGGGGGCGGAGGGAACACTGAAGCTTTCTTT.

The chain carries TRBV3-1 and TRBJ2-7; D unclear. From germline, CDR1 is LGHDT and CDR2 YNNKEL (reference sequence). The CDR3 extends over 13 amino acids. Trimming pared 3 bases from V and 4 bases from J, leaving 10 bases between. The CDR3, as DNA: TGTGCCAGCAGCCATCTCAGGACGTACGAGCAGTACTTC. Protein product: CASSHLRTYEQYF.

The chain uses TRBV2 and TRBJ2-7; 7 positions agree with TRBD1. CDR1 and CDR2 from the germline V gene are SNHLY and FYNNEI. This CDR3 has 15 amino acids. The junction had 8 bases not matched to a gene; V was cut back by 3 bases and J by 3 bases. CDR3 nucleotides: TGTGCCAGCAGTGACCGAGGGGCAGGGGGCTACGAGCAGTACTTC. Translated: CASSDRGAGGYEQYF.

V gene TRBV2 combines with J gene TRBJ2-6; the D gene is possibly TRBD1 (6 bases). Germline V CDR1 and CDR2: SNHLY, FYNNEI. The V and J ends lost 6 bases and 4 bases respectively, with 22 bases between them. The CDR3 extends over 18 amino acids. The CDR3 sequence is CASRDPRTVGIGANVLTF. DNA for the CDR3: TGTGCCAGCAGGGACCCGCGGACAGTGGGAATCGGGGCCAACGTCCTGACTTTC. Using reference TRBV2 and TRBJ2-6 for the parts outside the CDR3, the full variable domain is EPEVTQTPSHQVTQMGQEVILRCVPISNHLYFYWYRQILGQKVEFLVSFYNNEISEKSEIFDDQFSVERPDGSNFTLKIRSTKLEDSAMYFCASRDPRTVGIGANVLTFGAGSRLTVL.

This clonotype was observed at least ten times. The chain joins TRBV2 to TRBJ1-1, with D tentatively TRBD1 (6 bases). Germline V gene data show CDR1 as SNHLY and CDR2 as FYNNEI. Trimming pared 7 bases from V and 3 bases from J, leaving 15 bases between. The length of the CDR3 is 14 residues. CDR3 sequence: CASNAQGSHTEAFF. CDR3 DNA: TGTGCCAGCAATGCGCAGGGGTCTCACACTGAAGCTTTCTTT. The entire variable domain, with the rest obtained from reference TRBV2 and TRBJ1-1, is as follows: EPEVTQTPSHQVTQMGQEVILRCVPISNHLYFYWYRQILGQKVEFLVSFYNNEISEKSEIFDDQFSVERPDGSNFTLKIRSTKLEDSAMYFCASNAQGSHTEAFFGQGTRLTVV.

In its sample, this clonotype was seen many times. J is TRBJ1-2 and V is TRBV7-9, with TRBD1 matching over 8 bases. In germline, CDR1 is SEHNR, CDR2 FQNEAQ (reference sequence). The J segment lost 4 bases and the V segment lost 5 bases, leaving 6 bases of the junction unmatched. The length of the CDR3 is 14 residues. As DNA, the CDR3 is TGTGCCAGCAGCGTGACAGGGGTTGTCTATGGCTACACCTTC. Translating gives CASSVTGVVYGYTF.

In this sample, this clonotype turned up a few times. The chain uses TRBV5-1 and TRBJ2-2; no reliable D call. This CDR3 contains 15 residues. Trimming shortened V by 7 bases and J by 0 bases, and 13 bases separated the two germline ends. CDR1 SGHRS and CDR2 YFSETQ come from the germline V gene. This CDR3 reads CASQIGPANTGELFF. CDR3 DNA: TGCGCCAGCCAGATAGGGCCCGCGAACACCGGGGAGCTGTTTTTT.

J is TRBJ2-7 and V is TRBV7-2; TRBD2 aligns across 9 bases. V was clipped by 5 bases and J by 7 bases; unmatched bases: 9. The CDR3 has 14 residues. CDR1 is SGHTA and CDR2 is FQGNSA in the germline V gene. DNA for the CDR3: TGTGCCAGCAGCGCAAGGGGAGCGGGGGGTGAGCAGTACTTC. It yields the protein CASSARGAGGEQYF.

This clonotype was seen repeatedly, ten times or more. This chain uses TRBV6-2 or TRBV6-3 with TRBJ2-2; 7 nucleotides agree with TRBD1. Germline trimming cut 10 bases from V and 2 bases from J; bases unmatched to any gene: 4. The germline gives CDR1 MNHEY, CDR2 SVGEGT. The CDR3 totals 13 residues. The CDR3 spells CATRTGNTGELFF. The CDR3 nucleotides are TGTGCCACCAGGACAGGCAACACCGGGGAGCTGTTTTTT.

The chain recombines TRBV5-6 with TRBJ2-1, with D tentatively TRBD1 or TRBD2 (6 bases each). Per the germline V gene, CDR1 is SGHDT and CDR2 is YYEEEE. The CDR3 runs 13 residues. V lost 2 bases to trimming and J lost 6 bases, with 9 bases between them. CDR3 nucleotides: TGTGCCAGCAGCTTAGGGGGGCCCAATGAGCAGTTCTTC. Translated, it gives CASSLGGPNEQFF.

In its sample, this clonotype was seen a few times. CDR3: CAWETGGNEQFF. In DNA form, the CDR3 reads TGTGCCTGGGAAACAGGGGGGAATGAGCAGTTCTTC. V and J are TRBV30 and TRBJ2-1, with TRBD1 matching over 8 bases. With 5 bases clipped from V and 7 bases from J, the junction kept 4 bases outside the gene matches. Germline V CDR1 and CDR2: GTSNPN, SVGIG (reference sequence). CDR3 length: 12 residues.

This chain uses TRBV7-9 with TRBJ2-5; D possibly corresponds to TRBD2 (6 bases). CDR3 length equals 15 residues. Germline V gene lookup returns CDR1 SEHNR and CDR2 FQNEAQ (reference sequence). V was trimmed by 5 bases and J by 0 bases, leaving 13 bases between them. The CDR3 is CASSALRGYQETQYF. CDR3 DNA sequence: TGTGCCAGCAGCGCCCTCCGGGGGTACCAAGAGACCCAGTACTTC.

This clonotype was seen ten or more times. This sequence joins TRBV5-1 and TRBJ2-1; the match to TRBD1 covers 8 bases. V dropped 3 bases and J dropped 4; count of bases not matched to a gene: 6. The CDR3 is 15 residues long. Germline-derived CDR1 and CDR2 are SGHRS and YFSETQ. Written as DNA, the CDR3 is TGCGCCAGCAGCTCTGGACAGGGTTTTTACAATGAGCAGTTCTTC. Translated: CASSSGQGFYNEQFF.

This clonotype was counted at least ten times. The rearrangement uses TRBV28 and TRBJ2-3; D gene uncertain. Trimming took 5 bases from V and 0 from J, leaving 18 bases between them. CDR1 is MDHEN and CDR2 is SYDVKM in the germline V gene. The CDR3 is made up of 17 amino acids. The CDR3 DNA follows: TGTGCCAGCAGTCCCCCCGGAAGCCTGGCTAGCACAGATACGCAGTATTTT. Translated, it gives CASSPPGSLASTDTQYF.